This TCR beta chain was documented in a study of monozygotic twins with inflammatory bowel disease. The study's findings and limits: Any single strong signal or clonotype tied to IBD lacked support. IBD patients had lower TCRbeta diversity (inverse Simpson) than healthy co-twins.

Looked up from germline, CDR1 is MNHEY and CDR2 is SMNVEV (reference sequence). The CDR3 consists of 17 residues. Donors each gave over 2 ml of blood. Nested PCRs (about 15 and 9 cycles, two total) were applied to TCRalpha and TCRbeta cDNA. TCRdb reprocessed the 5' RACE reads and keeps a single row for each CDR3 protein, giving no DNA. Recorded for this sample: over 100,000 distinct CDR3 sequences. In the case of this clonotype: Its antigen is still unknown.

This chain uses TRBV27 with TRBJ2-3; TCRdb indicates TRBD1, and absent DNA this call remains unverified. Sequencing was done on a sample of blood. The source of this sequence is a human donor with ulcerative colitis or Crohn's disease, or a healthy co-twin of an affected twin (not recorded which). CDR3 residues: CASSLGRPGGHGDTQYF.